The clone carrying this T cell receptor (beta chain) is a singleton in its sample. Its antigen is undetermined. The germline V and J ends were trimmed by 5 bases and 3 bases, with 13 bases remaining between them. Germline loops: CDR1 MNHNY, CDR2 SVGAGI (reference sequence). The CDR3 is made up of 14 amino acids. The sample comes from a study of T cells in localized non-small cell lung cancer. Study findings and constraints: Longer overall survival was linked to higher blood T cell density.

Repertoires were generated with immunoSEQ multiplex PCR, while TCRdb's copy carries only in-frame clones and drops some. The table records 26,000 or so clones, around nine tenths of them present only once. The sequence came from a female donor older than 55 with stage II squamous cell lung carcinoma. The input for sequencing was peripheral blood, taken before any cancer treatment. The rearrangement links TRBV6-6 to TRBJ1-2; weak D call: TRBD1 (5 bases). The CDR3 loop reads CASSRLGGDYGYTF. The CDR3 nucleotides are TGTGCCAGCAGTCGCTTGGGAGGGGACTATGGCTACACCTTC.